This T cell receptor (beta chain) was found in a study of blood T cell repertoires in COVID-19. The V and J ends lost 4 bases and 9 bases respectively, with 16 bases between them. Looked up from germline, CDR1 is SQVTM and CDR2 is ANQGSEA. The CDR3 loop spans 13 amino acids. Clones were read by immunoSEQ multiplex PCR, and TCRdb kept only the in-frame ones, dropping some. The sample holds approximately 300,000 clones; almost 90% are singletons and the top ten take around 11%. This receptor was obtained from a woman aged 30 to 39 with COVID-19, enrolled during active disease. The chain is built from TRBV29-1 and TRBJ2-1; unclear D gene. The sequenced sample was peripheral blood. CDR3 in amino acids: CSVGFKSVGEQFF. The DNA for the CDR3 is TGCAGCGTTGGGTTTAAAAGCGTCGGTGAGCAGTTCTTC.